The entry that follows covers one TCR beta chain sequence. Its specificity is unknown. Germline lookup yields CDR1 SGHNT and CDR2 YYREEE (reference sequence). V was cut by 3 bases and J by 10 bases, with 15 bases left in between. This CDR3 is built from 13 residues. TCRdb independently ran MiXCR on the reads; one entry per CDR3 protein. This table has about 570,000 distinct CDR3 sequences, 40% appearing once. The entry originates in a study of T cell repertoires in cytomegalovirus infection. Study at large: Use of recently identified HLA-C-restricted and well-studied HLA-B-restricted CMV epitopes was part of the study. Based on public TCR beta signatures, there were indications of CMV infection and of a matching HLA type. Study observations and caveats: Frequencies of public TCR beta families were cumulated, and this identified carriers of CMV plus the relevant HLA. Dominating the ex vivo response were TCR beta clonotypes that were CMV-specific and HLA-C-restricted.

The origin of this receptor is a human donor in good health (CMV status not recorded). Some clones in this sample may be carry-over from other donors' samples. The sample in question was cultured PBMCs, obtained from culture after CMV antigen stimulation. This rearrangement joins TRBV5-4 to TRBJ2-3, with unresolved D. CDR3 DNA: TGTGCCAGCAGCTCTGGGATTAGGCTCTCGCAGTATTTT. It encodes CASSSGIRLSQYF.